This T cell receptor beta chain was captured in a study of PD-L1 blockade in urothelial cancer. Overall study context: It was at some point between 2013 and 2015 that patients started atezolizumab at 1,200 mg intravenously every 3 weeks. In terms of prior chemotherapy, patients had received 0 to 3 regimens.

Trimming removed 1 base at V and 4 bases at J, with 2 bases between. This CDR3 region has 12 residues. Germline V gives CDR1 SGHDN, CDR2 FVKESK. Measured with immunoSEQ multiplex PCR; TCRdb has only the in-frame clones, and not every one. This sample has about 32,000 clones; roughly a third occur once, and the top ten carry more than 8.5%. The chain employs TRBV14 and TRBJ2-1; unclear D gene. The source is a man in his 60s with urothelial cancer. The starting material was tumor tissue, obtained before atezolizumab (anti-PD-L1) treatment. CDR3 protein: CASSQVYNEQFF. CDR3 sequence (DNA): TGTGCCAGCAGCCAAGTTTACAATGAGCAGTTCTTC.